This T cell receptor beta chain was obtained from a study of blood T cell repertoires in COVID-19 (dated by TCRdb to about 2020). Regarding the study in general: Samples from collaborators originated in the United States, Italy and Spain and spanned both the acute and convalescent phases of COVID-19. HLA class I and class II types, where available, came from metadata supplied by the sample provider rather than from assay-based typing. The prospective study material was composed of cDNA or gDNA derived from T cells, B-cell-depleted T cells, or PBMCs. Nearly every sample came with metadata listing a de-identified subject ID, COVID-19 status, age in years and sex. The dataset comprised deeply sampled blood TCRbeta repertoires from subjects exposed to, actively infected with, or recovered from COVID-19. A freely available public database, intended as a resource for researchers studying the immune response to SARS-CoV-2, is where the repertoires were released. Samples came from the ongoing ImmuneRACE study (first 160 participants) plus 1,254 subjects from 6 global collaborators. Paper-wide results and their limitations: The quantity of clinical and demographic metadata differed by source and by participant and was supplied without curation.

Participants in the prospective study were enrolled through a virtual design, were aged about 18 to 90 years, and lived in about two dozen United States geographic areas. In the prospective study, participants were assigned to cohorts based on the clinical history participants reported in a screening survey and a study questionnaire. Recovered participants in ImmuneRACE Cohort 3 were defined as having two consecutive negative NP/OP PCR tests, clearance from a healthcare professional, or resolution of symptoms. In the prospective study, whole blood, serum and a nasopharyngeal or oropharyngeal swab were collected from each participant by mobile phlebotomists. Prospective study participants could optionally give additional blood draws and questionnaires over a roughly 2-month period. Prospective study blood samples were shipped either frozen or at room temperature before DNA extraction. On this clone: Its cognate antigen has yet to be identified. No per-base quality is available; no much larger clone lies one base away.

Including cysteine and phenylalanine, the CDR3 has 14 amino acids. The entry retains the CDR3 DNA only, 42 bases that are in frame from base 1. The germline V and J ends show losses of 4 bases and 7 bases respectively, and no gene match explains 7 bases of the junction. The germline V gene specifies SGHVS as CDR1 and FQNEAQ as CDR2. The immunoSEQ Assay, a bias-controlled multiplex PCR, was used to amplify TCRbeta CDR3 regions from genomic DNA. As for the original processing: The number of nucleated cells in each sample was estimated by amplification of reference gene primers within the assay. Sequence reads were collapsed and filtered to measure the absolute abundance of every unique TCRbeta CDR3 rearrangement. Productive Simpson clonality was computed per sample as the square root of Simpson's diversity index over productive rearrangements. The table comes from immuneACCESS by way of TCRdb, which keeps in-frame sequences with V and J called. Part of the clones is missing from these tables; in studies checked, under half for an unresolved V gene and the rest for unknown reasons. That table is the source of V, J and clone size, and D and trimming were worked out from the DNA. This sample has around 290,000 clones in its table, and approximately 92% of those were observed once. Clones ranked in the top ten supply 0.9% to 1.2% of the sample.

The rearrangement joined TRBV7-8 to TRBJ1-2, with 9 bases aligning to TRBD1. The TCR sequence derives from a woman aged 25 to 45 who had recovered from COVID-19. The sequencing sample was made of PBMCs or T cells enriched from blood (not recorded which). The CDR3 protein is CASSSDRGSSGYTF. The nucleotide sequence reads TGTGCCAGCAGCTCGGACAGGGGTTCTTCTGGCTACACCTTC.